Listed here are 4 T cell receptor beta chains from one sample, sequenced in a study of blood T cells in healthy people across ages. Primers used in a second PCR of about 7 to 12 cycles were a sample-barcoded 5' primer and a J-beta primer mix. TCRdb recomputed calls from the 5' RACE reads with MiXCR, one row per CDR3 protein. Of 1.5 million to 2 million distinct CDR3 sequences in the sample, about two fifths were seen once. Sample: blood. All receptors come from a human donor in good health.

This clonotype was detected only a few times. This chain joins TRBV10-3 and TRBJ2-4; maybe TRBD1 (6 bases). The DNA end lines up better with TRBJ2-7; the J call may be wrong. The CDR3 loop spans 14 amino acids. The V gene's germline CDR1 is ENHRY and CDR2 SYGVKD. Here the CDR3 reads CAINPTGEPYEQYF. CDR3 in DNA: TGTGCCATCAACCCGACAGGAGAGCCCTACGAGCAGTACTTC.

In DNA form, the CDR3 reads TGTGCCAGCAGGCCCAGTAACAGGGGTAACTATGGCTACACCTTC. This sequence encodes CASRPSNRGNYGYTF. The V call is TRBV12-3 or TRBV12-4, the J call TRBJ1-2; 7 bases are a match to TRBD1. The junction had 8 bases not matched to a gene; V was cut back by 6 bases and J by 1 base. The CDR3 has 15 residues.

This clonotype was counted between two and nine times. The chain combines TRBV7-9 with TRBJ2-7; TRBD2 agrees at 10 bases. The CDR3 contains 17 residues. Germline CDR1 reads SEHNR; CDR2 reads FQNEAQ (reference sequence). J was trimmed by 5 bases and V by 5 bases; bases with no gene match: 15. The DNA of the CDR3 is TGTGCCAGCAGCACAAGTTACCTTAGCGGGGGGCTCGACGAGCAGTACTTC. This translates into CASSTSYLSGGLDEQYF.

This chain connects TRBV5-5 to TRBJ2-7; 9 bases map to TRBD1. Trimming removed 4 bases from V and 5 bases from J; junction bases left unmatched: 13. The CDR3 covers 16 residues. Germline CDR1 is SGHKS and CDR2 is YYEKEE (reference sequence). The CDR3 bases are TGTGCCAGCAGCCAACTACCCGGGACAGGGATCGACGAGCAGTACTTC. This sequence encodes CASSQLPGTGIDEQYF. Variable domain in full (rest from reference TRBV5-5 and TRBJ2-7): DAGVTQSPTHLIKTRGQQVTLRCSPISGHKSVSWYQQVLGQGPQFIFQYYEKEERGRGNFPDRFSARQFPNYSSELNVNALLLGDSALYLCASSQLPGTGIDEQYFGPGTRLTVT.